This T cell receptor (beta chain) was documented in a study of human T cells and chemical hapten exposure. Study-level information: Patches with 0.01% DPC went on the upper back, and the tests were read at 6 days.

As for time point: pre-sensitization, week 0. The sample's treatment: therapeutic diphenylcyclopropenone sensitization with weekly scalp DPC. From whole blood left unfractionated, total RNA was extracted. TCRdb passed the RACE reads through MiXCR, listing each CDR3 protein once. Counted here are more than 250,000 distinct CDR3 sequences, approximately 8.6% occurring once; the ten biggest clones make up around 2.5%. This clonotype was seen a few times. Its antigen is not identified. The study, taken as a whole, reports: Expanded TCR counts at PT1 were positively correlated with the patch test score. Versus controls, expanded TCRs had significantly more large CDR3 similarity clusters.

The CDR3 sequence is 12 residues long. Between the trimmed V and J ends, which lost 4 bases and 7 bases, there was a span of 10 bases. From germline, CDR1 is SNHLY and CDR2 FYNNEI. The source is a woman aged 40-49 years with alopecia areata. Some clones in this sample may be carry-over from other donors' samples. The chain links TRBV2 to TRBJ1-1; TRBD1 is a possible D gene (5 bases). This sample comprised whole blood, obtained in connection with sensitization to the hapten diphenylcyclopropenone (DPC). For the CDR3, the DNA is TGTGCCAGCAGTGGGGGCCCCTATGAAGCTTTCTTT. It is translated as CASSGGPYEAFF.